These 5 T cell receptor beta chains came from one sample sequenced in a study of control samples from healthy donors and cancer patients. The method was immunoSEQ multiplex PCR; TCRdb's version includes in-frame clones alone and lacks a portion of them. The sample comprises approximately 130,000 clones, more than 75% of which are singletons, and over 6.5% rests with the top ten. Sample: blood. The receptors originated from a middle-aged man in good health.

As for this clone: One junction end disagrees with the germline gene, perhaps due to a read error. The chain employs TRBV10-3 and TRBJ2-2; D is perhaps TRBD1 or TRBD2 (6 bases each). The CDR3 spans 15 residues. Germline CDR1 and CDR2: ENHRY and SYGVKD. This CDR3 is CAVKPGASVLDLPIF. Written as DNA, the CDR3 is TGTGCCGTGAAACCGGGGGCCTCTGTCCTGGATCTGCCTATTTTT.

V and J are TRBV6-2 or TRBV6-3 and TRBJ1-5; 10 bases are shared with TRBD1. With V trimmed by 4 bases and J by 6 bases, 6 bases remained unmatched. The CDR3 spans 15 residues. From germline, CDR1 is MNHEY and CDR2 SVGEGT. CDR3: CASSSAGTGVQPQHF. The CDR3 DNA is TGTGCCAGCAGTTCCGCCGGGACAGGGGTTCAGCCCCAGCATTTT.

The chain links TRBV30 to TRBJ1-5; possibly TRBD1 for D (6 bases). This CDR3 has 13 residues. The V end was cut by 4 bases, the J end by 4 bases, with 11 bases between. In germline, CDR1 is GTSNPN, CDR2 SVGIG (reference sequence). The CDR3 DNA is TGTGCCTGGACCCCCGACAGGAATCAGCCCCAGCATTTT. It translates to CAWTPDRNQPQHF.

V is TRBV24-1 and J is TRBJ2-2; maybe TRBD1 (5 bases). Germline V gene data show CDR1 as KGHDR and CDR2 as SFDVKD. V was trimmed by 7 bases and J by 1 base, leaving 9 bases between them. The CDR3 spans 14 residues. The CDR3: CATRPTENTGELFF. The CDR3 nucleotides read TGTGCCACCAGACCGACAGAGAACACCGGGGAGCTGTTTTTT.

The chain is built from TRBV11-2 and TRBJ1-2; D call uncertain. Trimming removed 5 bases at V and 4 bases at J, with 11 bases between. CDR3 size: 13 residues. Germline V gene data show CDR1 as SGHAT and CDR2 as FQNNGV. The CDR3 reads CASSPGDLYGYTF. The CDR3 DNA sequence: TGTGCCAGCAGCCCTGGTGATCTCTATGGCTACACCTTC.